A selection of T cell receptor beta chains follows, all from one sample in a study of blood T cell repertoires in COVID-19. The table came from immunoSEQ multiplex PCR; TCRdb's copy has only in-frame clones and leaves some out. The data show over 200,000 clones, around four fifths seen once. The specimen was peripheral blood. These TCRs come from a woman aged 80 or over with active or convalescent COVID-19. Each CDR3 is given with its conserved first and last residue. The order of the fields is V gene, D gene, J gene, clone size, CDR3 DNA, CDR3 protein. A D gene is named only where the DNA matches it firmly. The size of a clone is reported for some rows only, either as once, few or many, or as a class for expanded clones.

TRBV2	TRBD1	TRBJ2-7	NA	TGTGCCAGCAGGGGGACAGTCTCCTACGAGCAGTACTTC	CASRGTVSYEQYF
TRBV27	NA	TRBJ1-2	NA	TGTGCCAGCGGTACAGGCTTTAACTATGGCTACACCTTC	CASGTGFNYGYTF
TRBV10-3	TRBD1	TRBJ2-5	NA	TGTGCCATCAGTGGGCAGGGGGCCAACCAAGAGACCCAGTACTTC	CAISGQGANQETQYF
TRBV19	NA	TRBJ1-5	NA	TGTGCCAGTAGTATAGTGCAGGGATATAGCAATCAGCCCCAGCATTTT	CASSIVQGYSNQPQHF
TRBV2	TRBD1	TRBJ1-3	few	TGTGCCAGCAGGGGGGACAGTGGAAACACCATATATTTT	CASRGDSGNTIYF
TRBV7-2	NA	TRBJ2-3	NA	TGTGCCAGCAGCTTAGCCGGGAGCACAGATACGCAGTATTTT	CASSLAGSTDTQYF
TRBV30	NA	TRBJ1-4	NA	TGTGCCTGGAGTTTAACCTTAGATGAAAAACTGTTTTTT	CAWSLTLDEKLFF
TRBV28	NA	TRBJ2-7	NA	TGTGCCAGTGCCCGGGGCTCCTACGAGCAGTACTTC	CASARGSYEQYF
TRBV2	NA	TRBJ1-4	NA	TGTGCCAGCAGTGCACAAGGACAGCTTAATGAAAAACTGTTTTTT	CASSAQGQLNEKLFF
TRBV9	NA	TRBJ2-2	once	TGTGCCAGCAGCGCCTTTTTGAACACCGGGGAGCTGTTTTTT	CASSAFLNTGELFF
TRBV7-3	TRBD2	TRBJ2-1	NA	TGTGCCAGCCGGCCGGGCGGGAGCCACAATGAGCAGTTCTTC	CASRPGGSHNEQFF